This T cell receptor (beta chain) was observed in a study of graft-versus-host responses after intestinal transplantation. Across the study: Each recipient received anti-thymocyte globulin induction, then tacrolimus and steroids for approximately 3 years. Study results and limitations: Allografts from individuals with graft-donor T cell macrochimerism displayed high graft-versus-host to host-versus-graft clonal ratios. Recipient marrow contained GvH clones, some of which appeared first in ileum or blood.

On this clone: Its specificity is not known.

The ends were cut back, 4 bases at V and 6 bases at J, with 13 bases in the middle. The CDR3 consists of 14 residues. Germline V lookup: CDR1 SGDLS, CDR2 YYNGEE. Clones were sequenced by immunoSEQ multiplex PCR, and TCRdb holds only the in-frame ones, with some missing. The sample lists around 97,000 clones; over 85% were seen once. V gene TRBV9 combines with J gene TRBJ2-2, with D possibly matching TRBD1 (6 bases). Sequenced material: unstimulated CD8+ T cells sorted from spleen or lymph node cells, taken before intestinal transplant. This clonotype was obtained from a human donor who received an intestinal transplant. The CDR3 DNA sequence: TGTGCCAGCAGCCCATACAGGGCGGCCGGGGAGCTGTTTTTT. Protein: CASSPYRAAGELFF.